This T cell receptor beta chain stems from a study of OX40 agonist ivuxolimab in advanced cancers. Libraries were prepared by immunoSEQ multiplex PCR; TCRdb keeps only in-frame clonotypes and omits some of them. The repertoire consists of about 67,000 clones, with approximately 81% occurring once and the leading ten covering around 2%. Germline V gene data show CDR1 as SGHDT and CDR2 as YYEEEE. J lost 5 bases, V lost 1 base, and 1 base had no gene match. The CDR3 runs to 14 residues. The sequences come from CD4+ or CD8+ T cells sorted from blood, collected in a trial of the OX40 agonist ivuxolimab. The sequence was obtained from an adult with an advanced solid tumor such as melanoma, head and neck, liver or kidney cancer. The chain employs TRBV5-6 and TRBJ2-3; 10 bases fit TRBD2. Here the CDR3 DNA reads TGTGCCAGCAGCTTGACTAGCGGGATAGATACGCAGTATTTT. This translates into CASSLTSGIDTQYF.